This TCR beta chain emerged from a study of blood T cell repertoires in COVID-19. Looking at the study overall: Some COVID-19 samples were acute and others convalescent; all came from the United States, Italy and Spain. The cDNA or gDNA used as material had been derived from T cells, B-cell-depleted T cells, or PBMCs.

In the authors' methods: Amplifying reference gene primers gave estimates of nucleated cell counts. The method was immunoSEQ multiplex PCR; TCRdb's version includes in-frame clones alone and lacks a portion of them. The V and J calls and clone size are taken from that table; D and trimming were inferred from the DNA. The data hold under 70,000 clones, with around 80% observed a single time. Source material: peripheral blood. The receptor's source is an elderly woman with acute or convalescent COVID-19.

Written as DNA, the CDR3 is TGTGCCAGCAGCCCTTCGAGCGGGGCTGAAGCTTTCTTT. Translated: CASSPSSGAEAFF. The chain joins TRBV3-1 (or the pseudogene TRBV3-2) to TRBJ1-1, with D uncertain. CDR3 size: 13 residues. Germline V lookup: CDR1 LGHDT, CDR2 YNNKEL (reference sequence). Deletions cut 4 bases from V and 6 bases from J, with 12 bases between.